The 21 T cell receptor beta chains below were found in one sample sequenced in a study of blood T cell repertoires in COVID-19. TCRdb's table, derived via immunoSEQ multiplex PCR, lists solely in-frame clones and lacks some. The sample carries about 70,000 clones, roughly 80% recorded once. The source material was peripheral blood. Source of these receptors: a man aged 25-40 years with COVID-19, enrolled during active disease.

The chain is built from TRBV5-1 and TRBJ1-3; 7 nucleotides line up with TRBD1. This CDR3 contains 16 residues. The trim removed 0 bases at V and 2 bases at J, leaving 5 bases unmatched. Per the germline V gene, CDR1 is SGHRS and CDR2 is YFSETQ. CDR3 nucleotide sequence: TGCGCCAGCAGCTTGGCCACAGGGGAGGCTGGAAACACCATATATTTT. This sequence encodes CASSLATGEAGNTIYF.

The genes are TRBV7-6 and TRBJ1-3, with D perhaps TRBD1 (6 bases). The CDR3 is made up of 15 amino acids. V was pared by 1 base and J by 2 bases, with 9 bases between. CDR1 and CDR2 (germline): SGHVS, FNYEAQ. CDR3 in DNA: TGTGCCAGCAGCTTAGAAGGGGGAGCTGGAAACACCATATATTTT. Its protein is CASSLEGGAGNTIYF.

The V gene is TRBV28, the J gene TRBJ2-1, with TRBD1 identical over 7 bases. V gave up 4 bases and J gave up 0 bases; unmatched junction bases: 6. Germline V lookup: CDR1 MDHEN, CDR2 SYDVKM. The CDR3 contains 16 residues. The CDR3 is CASSSPTGSSYNEQFF. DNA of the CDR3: TGTGCCAGCAGTTCCCCGACAGGGAGCTCCTACAATGAGCAGTTCTTC.

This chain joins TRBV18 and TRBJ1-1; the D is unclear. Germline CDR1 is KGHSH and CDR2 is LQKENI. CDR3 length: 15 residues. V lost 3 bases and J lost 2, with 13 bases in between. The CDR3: CASSPPGSLNTEAFF. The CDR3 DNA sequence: TGTGCCAGCTCACCTCCCGGGAGCCTCAACACTGAAGCTTTCTTT.

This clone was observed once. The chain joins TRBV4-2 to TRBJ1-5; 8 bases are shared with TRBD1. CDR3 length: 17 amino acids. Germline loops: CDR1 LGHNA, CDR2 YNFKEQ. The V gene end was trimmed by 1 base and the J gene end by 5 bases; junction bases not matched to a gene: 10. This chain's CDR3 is CASSQASAGGDDQPQHF. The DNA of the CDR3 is TGTGCCAGCAGCCAAGCCTCGGCAGGGGGCGACGATCAGCCCCAGCATTTT.

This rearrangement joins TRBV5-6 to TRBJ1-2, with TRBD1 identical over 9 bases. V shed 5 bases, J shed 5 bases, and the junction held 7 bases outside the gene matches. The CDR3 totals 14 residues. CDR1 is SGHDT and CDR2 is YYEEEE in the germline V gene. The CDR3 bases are TGTGCCAGCAGTTCGGGACAGGGAGGGTATGGCTACACCTTC. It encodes CASSSGQGGYGYTF. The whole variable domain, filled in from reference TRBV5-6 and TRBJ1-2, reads DAGVTQSPTHLIKTRGQQVTLRCSPKSGHDTVSWYQQALGQGPQFIFQYYEEEERQRGNFPDRFSGHQFPNYSSELNVNALLLGDSALYLCASSSGQGGYGYTFGSGTRLTVV.

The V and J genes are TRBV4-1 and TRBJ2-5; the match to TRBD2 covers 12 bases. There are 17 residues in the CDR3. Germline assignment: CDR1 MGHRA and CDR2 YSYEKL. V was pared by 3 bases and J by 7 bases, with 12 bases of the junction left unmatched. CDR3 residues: CASSHDRTSGAGGTQYF. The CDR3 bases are TGCGCCAGCAGCCACGACAGGACTAGCGGGGCTGGGGGGACCCAGTACTTC.

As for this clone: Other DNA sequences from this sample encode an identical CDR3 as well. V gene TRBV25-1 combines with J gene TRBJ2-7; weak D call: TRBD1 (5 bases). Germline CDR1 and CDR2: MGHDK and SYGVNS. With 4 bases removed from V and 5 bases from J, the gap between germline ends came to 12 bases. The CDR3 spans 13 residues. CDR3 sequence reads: CASSGDSPHEQYF. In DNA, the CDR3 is TGTGCCAGCAGTGGTGACAGTCCTCACGAGCAGTACTTC.

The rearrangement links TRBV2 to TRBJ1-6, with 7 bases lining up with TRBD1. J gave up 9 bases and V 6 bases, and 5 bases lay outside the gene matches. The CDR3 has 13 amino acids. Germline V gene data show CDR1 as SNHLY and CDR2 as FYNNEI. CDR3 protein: CASSTDRASPLHF. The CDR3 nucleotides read TGTGCCAGCAGCACCGACAGGGCTTCACCCCTCCACTTT.

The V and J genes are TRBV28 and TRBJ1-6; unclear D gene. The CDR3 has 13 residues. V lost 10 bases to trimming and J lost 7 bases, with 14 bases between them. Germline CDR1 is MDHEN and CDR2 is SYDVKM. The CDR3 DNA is TGTGCCATCAATGGACGGGAGAATTCACCCCTCCACTTT. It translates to CAINGRENSPLHF.

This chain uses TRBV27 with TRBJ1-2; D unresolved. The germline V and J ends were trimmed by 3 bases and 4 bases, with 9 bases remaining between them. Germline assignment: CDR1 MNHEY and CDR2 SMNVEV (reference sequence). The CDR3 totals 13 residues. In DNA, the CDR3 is TGTGCCAGCAGTTTTTTACGGGTCTATGGCTACACCTTC. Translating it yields CASSFLRVYGYTF.

The CDR3 sequence: CAQKQGLSSYNEQFF. The CDR3 DNA reads as TGTGCCCAAAAACAGGGTTTGAGCTCCTACAATGAGCAGTTCTTC. The chain uses TRBV30 and TRBJ2-1, with D tentatively TRBD1 (6 bases). Germline V gene data show CDR1 as GTSNPN and CDR2 as SVGIG (reference sequence). This CDR3 contains 15 residues. V was cut by 8 bases and J by 0 bases, with 17 bases left in between.

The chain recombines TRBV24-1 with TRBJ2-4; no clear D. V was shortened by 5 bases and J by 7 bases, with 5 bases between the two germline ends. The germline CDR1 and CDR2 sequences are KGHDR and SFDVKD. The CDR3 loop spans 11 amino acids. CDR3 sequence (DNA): TGTGCCACCAGTGCCTTCAACATTCAGTACTTC. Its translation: CATSAFNIQYF.

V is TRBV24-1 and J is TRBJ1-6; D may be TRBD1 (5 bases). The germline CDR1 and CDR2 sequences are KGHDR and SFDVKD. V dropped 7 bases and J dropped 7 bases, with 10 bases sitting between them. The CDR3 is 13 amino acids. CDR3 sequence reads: CATSVGGNSPLHF. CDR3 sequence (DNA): TGTGCCACCAGCGTGGGGGGAAATTCACCCCTCCACTTT.

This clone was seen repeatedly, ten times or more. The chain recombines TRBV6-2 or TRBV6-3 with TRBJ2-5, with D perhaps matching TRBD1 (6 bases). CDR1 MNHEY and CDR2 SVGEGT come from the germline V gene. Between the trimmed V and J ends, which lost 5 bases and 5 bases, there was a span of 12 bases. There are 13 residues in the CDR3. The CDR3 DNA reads TGTGCCAGCAGTGACGGACAGTGGGAGACCCAGTACTTC. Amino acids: CASSDGQWETQYF.

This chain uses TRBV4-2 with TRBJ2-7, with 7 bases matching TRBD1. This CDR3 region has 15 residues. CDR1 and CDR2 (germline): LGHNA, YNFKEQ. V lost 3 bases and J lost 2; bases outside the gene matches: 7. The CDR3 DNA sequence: TGTGCCAGCAGCCACCTTTCGGACAGGCCCTACGAGCAGTACTTC. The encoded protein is CASSHLSDRPYEQYF.

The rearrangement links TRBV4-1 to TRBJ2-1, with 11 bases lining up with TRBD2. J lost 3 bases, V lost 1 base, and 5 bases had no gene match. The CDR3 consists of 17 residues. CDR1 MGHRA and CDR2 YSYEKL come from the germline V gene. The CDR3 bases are TGCGCCAGCAGCCAAGTCATCGGGACTAGCGGCTACAATGAGCAGTTCTTC. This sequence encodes CASSQVIGTSGYNEQFF.

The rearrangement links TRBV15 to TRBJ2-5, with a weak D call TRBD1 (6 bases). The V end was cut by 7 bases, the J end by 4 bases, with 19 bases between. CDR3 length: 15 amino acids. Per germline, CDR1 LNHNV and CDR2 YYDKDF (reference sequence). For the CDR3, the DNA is TGTGCCACCACCGAAGGACAGTTCATCGGAGAGACCCAGTACTTC. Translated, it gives CATTEGQFIGETQYF.

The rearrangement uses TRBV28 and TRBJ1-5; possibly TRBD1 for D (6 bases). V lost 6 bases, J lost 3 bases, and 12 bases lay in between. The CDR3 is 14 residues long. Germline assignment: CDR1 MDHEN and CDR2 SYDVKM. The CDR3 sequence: CASRGGQYNQPQHF. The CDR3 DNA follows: TGTGCCAGCAGGGGTGGACAGTACAATCAGCCCCAGCATTTT.

This CDR3 is CSVDPHEGYTF. The CDR3 coding sequence is TGCAGCGTTGACCCCCACGAGGGCTACACCTTC. The chain joins TRBV29-1 to TRBJ1-2; D is uncertain. Trimming left V 3 bases short and J 8 bases short, with 10 bases between. The germline V gene has CDR1 SQVTM and CDR2 ANQGSEA. The CDR3 runs 11 residues.

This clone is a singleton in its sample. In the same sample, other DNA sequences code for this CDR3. The CDR3, as DNA: TGTGCCAGCTCACCGGACTCCAACTATGGCTACACCTTC. Translation gives CASSPDSNYGYTF. V is TRBV18 and J is TRBJ1-2, with D unclear. The V and J ends lost 3 bases and 2 bases respectively, with 7 bases between them. CDR1 and CDR2 (germline): KGHSH, LQKENI. This CDR3 contains 13 residues.